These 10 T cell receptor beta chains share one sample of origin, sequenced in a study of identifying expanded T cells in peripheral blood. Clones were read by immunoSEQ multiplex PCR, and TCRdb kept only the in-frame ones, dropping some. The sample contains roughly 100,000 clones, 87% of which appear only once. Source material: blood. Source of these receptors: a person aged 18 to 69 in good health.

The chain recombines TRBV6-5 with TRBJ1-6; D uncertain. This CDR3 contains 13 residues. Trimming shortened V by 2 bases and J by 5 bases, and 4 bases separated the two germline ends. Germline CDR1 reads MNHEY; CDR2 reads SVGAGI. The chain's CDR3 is CASSYADNSPLHF. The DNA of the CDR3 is TGTGCCAGCAGTTACGCAGATAATTCACCCCTCCACTTT.

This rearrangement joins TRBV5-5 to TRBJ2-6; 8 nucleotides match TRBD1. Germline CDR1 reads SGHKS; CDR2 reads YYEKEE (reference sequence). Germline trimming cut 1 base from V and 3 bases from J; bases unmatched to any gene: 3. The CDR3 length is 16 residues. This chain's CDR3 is CASSLQGALGANVLTF. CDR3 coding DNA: TGTGCCAGCAGCTTGCAGGGGGCGCTTGGGGCCAACGTCCTGACTTTC.

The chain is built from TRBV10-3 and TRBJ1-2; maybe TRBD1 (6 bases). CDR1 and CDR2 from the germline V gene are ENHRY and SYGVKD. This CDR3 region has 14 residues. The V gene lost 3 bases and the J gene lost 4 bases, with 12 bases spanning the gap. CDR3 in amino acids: CAISERQVGYGYTF. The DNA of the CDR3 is TGTGCCATCAGTGAACGACAGGTGGGCTATGGCTACACCTTC.

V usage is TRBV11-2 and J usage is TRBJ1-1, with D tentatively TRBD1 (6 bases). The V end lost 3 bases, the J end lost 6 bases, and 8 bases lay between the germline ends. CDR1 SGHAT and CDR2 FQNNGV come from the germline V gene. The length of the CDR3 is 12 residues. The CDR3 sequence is CASSFRQAEAFF. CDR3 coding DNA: TGTGCCAGCAGCTTTAGACAGGCTGAAGCTTTCTTT.

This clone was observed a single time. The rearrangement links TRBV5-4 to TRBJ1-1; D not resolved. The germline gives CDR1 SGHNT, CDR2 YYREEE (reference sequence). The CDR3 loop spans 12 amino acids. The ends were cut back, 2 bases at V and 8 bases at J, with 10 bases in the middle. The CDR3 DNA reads TGTGCCAGCAGCTTAAGTGTGGGGGAAGCTTTCTTT. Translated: CASSLSVGEAFF.

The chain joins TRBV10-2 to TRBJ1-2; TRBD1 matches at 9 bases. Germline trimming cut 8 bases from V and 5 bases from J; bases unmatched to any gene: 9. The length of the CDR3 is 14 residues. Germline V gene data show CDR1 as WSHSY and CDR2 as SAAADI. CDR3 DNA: TGCGCCAGCTTGGCCGGGACAGGGAATTATGGCTACACCTTC. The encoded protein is CASLAGTGNYGYTF.

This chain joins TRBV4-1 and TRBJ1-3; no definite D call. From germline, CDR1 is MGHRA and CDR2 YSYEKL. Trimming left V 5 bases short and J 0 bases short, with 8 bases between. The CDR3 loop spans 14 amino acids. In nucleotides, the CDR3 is TGCGCCAGCAGCTATAGTCGCTCTGGAAACACCATATATTTT. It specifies CASSYSRSGNTIYF.

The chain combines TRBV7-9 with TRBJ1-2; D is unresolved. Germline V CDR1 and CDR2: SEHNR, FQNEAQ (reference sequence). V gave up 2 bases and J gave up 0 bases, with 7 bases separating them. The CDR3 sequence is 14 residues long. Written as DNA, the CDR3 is TGTGCCAGCAGCTTATTCGGGACTAACTATGGCTACACCTTC. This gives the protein CASSLFGTNYGYTF. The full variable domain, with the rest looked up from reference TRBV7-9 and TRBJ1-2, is DTGVSQNPRHKITKRGQNVTFRCDPISEHNRLYWYRQTLGQGPEFLTYFQNEAQLEKSRLLSDRFSAERPKGSFSTLEIQRTEQGDSAMYLCASSLFGTNYGYTFGSGTRLTVV.

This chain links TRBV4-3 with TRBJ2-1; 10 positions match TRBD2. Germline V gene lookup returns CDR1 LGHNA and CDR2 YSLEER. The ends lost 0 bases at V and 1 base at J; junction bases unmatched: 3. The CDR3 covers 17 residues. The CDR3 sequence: CASSQEEGLASYNEQFF. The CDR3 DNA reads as TGCGCCAGCAGCCAAGAGGAGGGACTAGCGTCCTACAATGAGCAGTTCTTC.

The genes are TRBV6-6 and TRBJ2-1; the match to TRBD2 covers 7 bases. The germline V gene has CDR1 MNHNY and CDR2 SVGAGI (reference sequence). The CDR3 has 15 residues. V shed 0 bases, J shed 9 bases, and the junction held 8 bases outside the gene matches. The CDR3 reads CASSYSRAGESEQFF. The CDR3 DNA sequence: TGTGCCAGCAGTTACTCCAGGGCGGGGGAGAGTGAGCAGTTCTTC.